The 17 T cell receptor beta chains listed next were all sequenced from one sample in a study of cytomegalovirus exposure and HLA in healthy donors. The PCR had 60 Vbeta and 13 Jbeta primers. TCRdb's table, derived via immunoSEQ multiplex PCR, lists solely in-frame clones and lacks some. This sample yields about 95,000 clones, of which roughly three quarters are seen a single time; about 5% belongs to the top ten. The sample comprised PBMCs. The source is a woman between 40 and 55 years old in good health and CMV-seronegative.

V gene TRBV4-1 combines with J gene TRBJ2-1; 7 nucleotides align to TRBD1. Germline CDR1 MGHRA, CDR2 YSYEKL. The V gene end was trimmed by 2 bases and the J gene end by 10 bases; junction bases not matched to a gene: 5. The CDR3 runs 13 residues. The CDR3 here is CASSQTRDSEQFF. CDR3 nucleotides: TGCGCCAGCAGCCAAACGAGGGACAGCGAGCAGTTCTTC.

The table lists this clone with a few counts. The chain recombines TRBV29-1 with TRBJ2-5; D perhaps matches TRBD2 (5 bases). This CDR3 has 13 residues. Germline V gene data show CDR1 as SQVTM and CDR2 as ANQGSEA. V dropped 5 bases and J dropped 5 bases, with 15 bases sitting between them. Written as DNA, the CDR3 is TGCAGCGTTTCGCTAAGCTCGGGGGAGACCCAGTACTTC. This codes for CSVSLSSGETQYF.

This sequence joins TRBV25-1 and TRBJ2-3; D is undetermined. This CDR3 has 14 residues. With 3 bases removed from V and 2 bases from J, the gap between germline ends came to 9 bases. Germline CDR1 and CDR2: MGHDK and SYGVNS. The CDR3 protein is CASSETEFTDTQYF. For the CDR3, the DNA is TGTGCCAGCAGTGAGACTGAGTTCACAGATACGCAGTATTTT.

The chain combines TRBV10-3 with TRBJ1-6, with 8 bases identical to TRBD1. With V trimmed by 6 bases and J by 10 bases, 5 bases remained unmatched. This CDR3 has 13 residues. The germline gives CDR1 ENHRY, CDR2 SYGVKD. Here the CDR3 reads CAIRGTGNSPLHF. CDR3 DNA: TGTGCCATCAGGGGGACAGGTAACTCACCCCTCCACTTT.

The V and J genes are TRBV10-3 and TRBJ2-1; D is uncertain. Germline CDR1 and CDR2: ENHRY and SYGVKD. The CDR3 spans 13 residues. V lost 0 bases and J lost 7, with 7 bases in between. CDR3 coding DNA: TGTGCCATCAGTGAGTCGGTCGGGAATGAGCAGTTCTTC. Its translation: CAISESVGNEQFF.

The chain has TRBV6-1 and TRBJ1-1, with D perhaps matching TRBD1 (5 bases). The germline V gene encodes CDR1 MNHNS and CDR2 SASEGT. There are 15 residues in the CDR3. The V gene lost 1 base and the J gene lost 4 bases, with 13 bases spanning the gap. CDR3 sequence (DNA): TGTGCCAGCAGTGAAGGGGTAGCCGGGGGCACTGAAGCTTTCTTT. Its protein is CASSEGVAGGTEAFF.

The gene calls are TRBV5-1 and TRBJ1-6, with 7 bases matching TRBD1. Germline CDR1 reads SGHRS; CDR2 reads YFSETQ. This CDR3 contains 13 residues. J was trimmed by 7 bases and V by 5 bases; bases with no gene match: 3. This CDR3 is CASRGQWNSPLHF. The CDR3 bases are TGCGCCAGCAGGGGACAGTGGAATTCACCCCTCCACTTT.

This clone was seen a single time. This chain joins TRBV6-5 and TRBJ2-5, with a tentative D call TRBD2 (7 bases). Germline CDR1 MNHEY, CDR2 SVGAGI. The CDR3 covers 14 residues. Trimming took 7 bases from V and 2 from J, leaving 14 bases between them. The CDR3 is CASTPGGLQETQYF. CDR3 bases: TGTGCCAGCACCCCCGGGGGGCTACAAGAGACCCAGTACTTC.

This clone is a singleton in its sample. This rearrangement joins TRBV10-3 to TRBJ1-2; possible D gene TRBD1, 6 bases. CDR3 length: 15 amino acids. The V end lost 3 bases, the J end lost 3 bases, and 14 bases lay between the germline ends. CDR1 is ENHRY and CDR2 is SYGVKD in the germline V gene. For the CDR3, the DNA is TGTGCCATCAGTGATGGCCTGGCAGGGGACTATGGCTACACCTTC. Translating gives CAISDGLAGDYGYTF.

This sequence joins TRBV6-1 and TRBJ2-1, with D possibly TRBD2 on 5 matching bases. This CDR3 has 13 amino acids. V was pared by 8 bases and J by 8 bases, with 16 bases between. Per the germline V gene, CDR1 is MNHNS and CDR2 is SASEGT. CDR3 residues: CASSDSLGYEQFF. DNA for the CDR3: TGTGCCAGCTCGGACTCCCTGGGGTATGAGCAGTTCTTC.

The J gene is TRBJ1-4, the V gene TRBV7-8; D may be TRBD1 (5 bases). CDR3 length equals 15 residues. Trimming stripped 5 bases from V and 8 bases from J, with 18 bases between. The germline gives CDR1 SGHVS, CDR2 FQNEAQ. CDR3 nucleotides: TGTGCCAGCAGCACAACGACAGCCGGAGTGGAAAAACTGTTTTTT. Protein product: CASSTTTAGVEKLFF.

The CDR3: CASSPGTGRGSDSPLHF. Written as DNA, the CDR3 is TGTGCCAGCAGTCCCGGGACAGGGAGGGGTAGTGATTCACCCCTCCACTTT. J is TRBJ1-6 and V is TRBV2, with 9 bases aligning to TRBD1. Looked up from germline, CDR1 is SNHLY and CDR2 is FYNNEI. V lost 5 bases to trimming and J lost 8 bases; unmatched junction nucleotides: 13. The CDR3 extends over 17 amino acids.

The rearrangement joins TRBV30 to TRBJ1-6; TRBD1 is a possible D gene (6 bases). The germline gives CDR1 GTSNPN, CDR2 SVGIG (reference sequence). The CDR3 covers 13 residues. The V end was cut by 7 bases, the J end by 3 bases, with 10 bases between. CDR3 in amino acids: CASNRDYNSPLHF. As DNA, the CDR3 is TGTGCCTCGAACAGGGACTATAATTCACCCCTCCACTTT.

The chain uses TRBV4-1 and TRBJ2-3; D perhaps matches TRBD1 (6 bases). This CDR3 has 15 residues. Germline-derived CDR1 and CDR2 are MGHRA and YSYEKL. The V end was cut by 6 bases, the J end by 0 bases, with 13 bases between. Here the CDR3 DNA reads TGCGCCAGCAGTCTCGGACAGATAAGCACAGATACGCAGTATTTT. This sequence encodes CASSLGQISTDTQYF.

This chain uses TRBV4-1 with TRBJ2-1, with D tentatively TRBD1 (5 bases). CDR1 MGHRA and CDR2 YSYEKL come from the germline V gene. V lost 0 bases and J lost 4, with 16 bases in between. The CDR3 runs 17 residues. In DNA, the CDR3 is TGCGCCAGCAGCCAAGATTCGGACACCGGCCCTTACAATGAGCAGTTCTTC. Translated: CASSQDSDTGPYNEQFF.

The chain combines TRBV30 with TRBJ1-4, with a possible D match to TRBD1 (6 bases). CDR3 length: 13 amino acids. Germline CDR1 reads GTSNPN; CDR2 reads SVGIG (reference sequence). Trimming took 1 base from V and 6 from J, leaving 9 bases between them. CDR3 loop: CAWSGQVHEKLFF. CDR3 bases: TGTGCCTGGAGTGGACAGGTACATGAAAAACTGTTTTTT.

This clone was observed a handful of times. The chain uses TRBV10-2 and TRBJ1-5; no definite D call. The CDR3 contains 13 residues. Trimming took 3 bases from V and 2 from J, leaving 5 bases between them. Germline V gene data show CDR1 as WSHSY and CDR2 as SAAADI. Here the CDR3 reads CASSDPGNQPQHF. The CDR3, as DNA: TGCGCCAGCAGTGACCCTGGCAATCAGCCCCAGCATTTT.